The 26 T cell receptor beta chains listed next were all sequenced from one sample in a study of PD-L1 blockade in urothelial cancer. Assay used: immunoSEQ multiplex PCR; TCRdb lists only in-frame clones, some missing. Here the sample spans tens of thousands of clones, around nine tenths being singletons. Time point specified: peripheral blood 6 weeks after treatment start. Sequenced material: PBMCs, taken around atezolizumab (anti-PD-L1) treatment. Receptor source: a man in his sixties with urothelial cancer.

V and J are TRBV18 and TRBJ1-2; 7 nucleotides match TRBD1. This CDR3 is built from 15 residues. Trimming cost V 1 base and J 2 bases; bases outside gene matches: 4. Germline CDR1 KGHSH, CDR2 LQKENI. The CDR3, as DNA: TGTGCCAGCTCACCACTTGCGACAGGGAACTATGGCTACACCTTC. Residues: CASSPLATGNYGYTF.

The CDR3 nucleotides read TGCGCCAGCAGCGATGAGAGGACAGGGAGGTCCTACGAGCAGTACTTC. Protein: CASSDERTGRSYEQYF. The chain combines TRBV5-1 with TRBJ2-7; 8 bases match TRBD1. After removal of 4 bases from V and 1 base from J, the junction contained 10 bases not matched to a gene. The CDR3 length is 16 residues. CDR1 is SGHRS and CDR2 is YFSETQ in the germline V gene.

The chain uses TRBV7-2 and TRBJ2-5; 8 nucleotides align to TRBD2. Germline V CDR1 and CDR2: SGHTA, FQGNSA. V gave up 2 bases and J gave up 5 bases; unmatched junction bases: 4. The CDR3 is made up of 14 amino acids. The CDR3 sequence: CASSLSGSLETQYF. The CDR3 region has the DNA TGTGCCAGCAGCTTAAGCGGGAGCCTCGAGACCCAGTACTTC.

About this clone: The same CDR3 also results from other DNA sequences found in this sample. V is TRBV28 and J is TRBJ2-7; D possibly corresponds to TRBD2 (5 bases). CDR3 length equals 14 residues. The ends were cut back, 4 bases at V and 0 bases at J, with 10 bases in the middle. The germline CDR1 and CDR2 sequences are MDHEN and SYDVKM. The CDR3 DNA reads TGTGCCAGCAGTTCCCCGGGAAGCTCCTACGAGCAGTACTTC. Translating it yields CASSSPGSSYEQYF.

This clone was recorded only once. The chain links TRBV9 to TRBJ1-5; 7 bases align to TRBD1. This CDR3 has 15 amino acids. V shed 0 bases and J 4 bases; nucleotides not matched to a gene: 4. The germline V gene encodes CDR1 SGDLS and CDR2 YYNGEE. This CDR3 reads CASSVAPGGNQPQHF. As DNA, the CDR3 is TGTGCCAGCAGCGTAGCTCCAGGGGGTAATCAGCCCCAGCATTTT. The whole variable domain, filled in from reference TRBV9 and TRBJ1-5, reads DSGVTQTPKHLITATGQRVTLRCSPRSGDLSVYWYQQSLDQGLQFLIQYYNGEERAKGNILERFSAQQFPDLHSELNLSSLELGDSALYFCASSVAPGGNQPQHFGDGTRLSIL.

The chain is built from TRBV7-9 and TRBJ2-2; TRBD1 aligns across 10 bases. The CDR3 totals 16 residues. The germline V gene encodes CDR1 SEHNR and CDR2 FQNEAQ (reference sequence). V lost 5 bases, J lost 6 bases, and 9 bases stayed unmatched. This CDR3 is CASSHPGQGFAGELFF. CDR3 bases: TGTGCCAGCAGCCACCCGGGACAGGGGTTCGCCGGGGAGCTGTTTTTT.

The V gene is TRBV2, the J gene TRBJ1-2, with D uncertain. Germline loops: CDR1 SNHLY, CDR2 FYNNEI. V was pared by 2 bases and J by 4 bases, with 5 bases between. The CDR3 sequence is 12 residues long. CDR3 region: CASSETSYGYTF. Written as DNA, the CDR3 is TGTGCCAGCAGTGAAACGAGCTATGGCTACACCTTC.

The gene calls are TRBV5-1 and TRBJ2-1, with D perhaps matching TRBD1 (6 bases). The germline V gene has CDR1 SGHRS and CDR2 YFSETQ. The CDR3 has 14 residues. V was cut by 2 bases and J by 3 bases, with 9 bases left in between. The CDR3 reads CASSLTGNYNEQFF. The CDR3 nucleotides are TGCGCCAGCAGCTTAACAGGGAACTACAATGAGCAGTTCTTC.

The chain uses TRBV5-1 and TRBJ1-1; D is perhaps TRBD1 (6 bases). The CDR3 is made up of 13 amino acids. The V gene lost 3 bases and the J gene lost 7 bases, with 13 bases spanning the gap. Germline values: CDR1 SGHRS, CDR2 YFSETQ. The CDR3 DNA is TGCGCCAGCAGCTCTAGTTTGGACAGTGAAGCTTTCTTT. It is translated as CASSSSLDSEAFF.

CDR3 nucleotide sequence: TGTGCCAGCAGTGGGCAAGCCTACGAGCAGTACTTC. Amino acid sequence: CASSGQAYEQYF. The J gene is TRBJ2-7, the V gene TRBV2, with D hard to call. The germline V gene has CDR1 SNHLY and CDR2 FYNNEI. The V end lost 4 bases, the J end lost 2 bases, and 6 bases lay between the germline ends. This CDR3 is built from 12 residues.

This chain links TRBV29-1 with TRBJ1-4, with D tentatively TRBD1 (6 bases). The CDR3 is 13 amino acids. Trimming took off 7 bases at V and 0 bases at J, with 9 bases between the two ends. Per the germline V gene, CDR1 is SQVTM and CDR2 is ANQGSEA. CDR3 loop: CSASGATNEKLFF. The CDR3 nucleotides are TGCAGCGCCTCAGGGGCAACTAATGAAAAACTGTTTTTT.

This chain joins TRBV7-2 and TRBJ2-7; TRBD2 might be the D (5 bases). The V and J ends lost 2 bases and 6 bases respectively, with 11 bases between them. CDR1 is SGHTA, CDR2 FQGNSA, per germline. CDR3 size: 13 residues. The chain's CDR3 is CASSLFEGSEQYF. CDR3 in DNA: TGTGCCAGCAGCTTATTTGAGGGATCCGAGCAGTACTTC.

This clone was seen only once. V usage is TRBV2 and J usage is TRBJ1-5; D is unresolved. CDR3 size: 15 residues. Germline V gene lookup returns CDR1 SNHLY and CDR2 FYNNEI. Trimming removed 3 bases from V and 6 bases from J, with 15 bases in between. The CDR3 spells CASSERGMVRQPQHF. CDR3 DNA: TGTGCCAGCAGTGAGAGAGGGATGGTCCGTCAGCCCCAGCATTTT.

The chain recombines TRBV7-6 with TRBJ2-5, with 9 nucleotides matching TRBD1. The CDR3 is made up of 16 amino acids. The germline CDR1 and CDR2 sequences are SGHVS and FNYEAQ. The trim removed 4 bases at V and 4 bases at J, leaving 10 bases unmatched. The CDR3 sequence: CASSSGQGGFGETQYF. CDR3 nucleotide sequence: TGTGCCAGCAGCTCGGGACAGGGAGGTTTCGGAGAGACCCAGTACTTC.

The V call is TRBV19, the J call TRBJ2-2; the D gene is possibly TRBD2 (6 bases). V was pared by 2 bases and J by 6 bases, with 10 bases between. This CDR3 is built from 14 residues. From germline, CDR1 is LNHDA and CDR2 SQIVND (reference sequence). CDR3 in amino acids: CASSIIGGAGELFF. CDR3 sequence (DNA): TGTGCCAGTAGTATAATTGGCGGGGCCGGGGAGCTGTTTTTT.

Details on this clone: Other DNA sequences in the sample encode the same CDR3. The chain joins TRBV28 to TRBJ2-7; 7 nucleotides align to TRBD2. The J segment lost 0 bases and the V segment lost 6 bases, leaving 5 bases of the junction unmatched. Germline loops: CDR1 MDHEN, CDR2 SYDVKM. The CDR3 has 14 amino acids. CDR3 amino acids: CASSLGGSSYEQYF. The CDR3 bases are TGTGCCAGCAGCTTGGGAGGGTCCTCCTACGAGCAGTACTTC.

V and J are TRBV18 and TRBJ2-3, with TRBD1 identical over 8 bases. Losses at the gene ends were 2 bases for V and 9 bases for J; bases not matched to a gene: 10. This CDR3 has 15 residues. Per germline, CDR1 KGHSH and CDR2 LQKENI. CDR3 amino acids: CASSPDRGGMETQYF. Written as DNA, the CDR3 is TGTGCCAGCTCACCAGACAGGGGCGGGATGGAGACGCAGTATTTT.

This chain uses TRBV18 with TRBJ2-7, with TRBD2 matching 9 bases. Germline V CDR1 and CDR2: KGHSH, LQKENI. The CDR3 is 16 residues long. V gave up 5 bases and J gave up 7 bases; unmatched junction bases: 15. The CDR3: CASSSSWREGIGEQYF. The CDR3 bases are TGTGCCAGCTCATCGTCTTGGCGGGAGGGTATTGGTGAGCAGTACTTC.

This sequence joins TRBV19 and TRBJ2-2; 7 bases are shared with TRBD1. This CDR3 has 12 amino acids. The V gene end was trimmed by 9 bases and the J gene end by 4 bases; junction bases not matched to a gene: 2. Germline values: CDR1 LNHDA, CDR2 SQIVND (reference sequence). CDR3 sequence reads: CASYRGTGELFF. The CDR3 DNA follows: TGTGCCAGCTACAGGGGCACCGGGGAGCTGTTTTTT.

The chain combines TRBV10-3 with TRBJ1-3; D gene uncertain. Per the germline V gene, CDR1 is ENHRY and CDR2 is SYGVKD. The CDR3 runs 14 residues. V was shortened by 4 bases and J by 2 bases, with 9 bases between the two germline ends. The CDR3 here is CAISVQETGNTIYF. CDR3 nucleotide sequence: TGTGCCATCAGTGTCCAGGAAACTGGAAACACCATATATTTT.

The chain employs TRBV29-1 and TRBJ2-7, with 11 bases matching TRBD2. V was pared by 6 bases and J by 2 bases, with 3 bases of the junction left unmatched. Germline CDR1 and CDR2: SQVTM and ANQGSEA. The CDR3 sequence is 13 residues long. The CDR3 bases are TGCAGCGTGGGGACTAGCGGTCCCTACGAGCAGTACTTC. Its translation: CSVGTSGPYEQYF.

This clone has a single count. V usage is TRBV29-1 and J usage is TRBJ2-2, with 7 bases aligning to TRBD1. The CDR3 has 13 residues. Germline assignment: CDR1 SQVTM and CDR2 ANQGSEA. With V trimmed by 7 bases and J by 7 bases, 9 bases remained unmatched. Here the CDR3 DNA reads TGCAGCGCAAGAACAGGGGTTATCGGGGAGCTGTTTTTT. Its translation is CSARTGVIGELFF.

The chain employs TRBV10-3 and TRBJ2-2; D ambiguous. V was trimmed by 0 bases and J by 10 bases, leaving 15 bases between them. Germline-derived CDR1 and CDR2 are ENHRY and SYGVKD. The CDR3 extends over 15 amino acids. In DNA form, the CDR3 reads TGTGCCATCAGTGAGTCGTCCCTTGCCCGGGTGGAGCTGTTTTTT. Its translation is CAISESSLARVELFF.

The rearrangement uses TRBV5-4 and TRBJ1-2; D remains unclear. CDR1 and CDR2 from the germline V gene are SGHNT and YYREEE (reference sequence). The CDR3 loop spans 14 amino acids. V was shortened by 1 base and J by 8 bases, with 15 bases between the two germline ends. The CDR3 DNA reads TGTGCCAGCAGCTTGCCAGGCAGCAATTTAGGCTACACCTTC. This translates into CASSLPGSNLGYTF.

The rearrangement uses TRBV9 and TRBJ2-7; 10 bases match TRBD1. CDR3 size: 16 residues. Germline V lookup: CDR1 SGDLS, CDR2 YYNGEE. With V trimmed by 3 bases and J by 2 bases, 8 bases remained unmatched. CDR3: CASSGSVGQGTYEQYF. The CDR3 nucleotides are TGTGCCAGCAGCGGCTCGGTGGGACAGGGGACCTACGAGCAGTACTTC.

The DNA of the CDR3 is TGTGCCAGCAGCTTAGTGGGACAGCGTTCCTACGAGCAGTACTTC. As protein: CASSLVGQRSYEQYF. The chain combines TRBV7-9 with TRBJ2-7, with TRBD1 matching 7 bases. Looked up from germline, CDR1 is SEHNR and CDR2 is FQNEAQ (reference sequence). The CDR3 runs to 15 residues. J lost 1 base, V lost 1 base, and 4 bases had no gene match. The full variable domain, rest sourced from reference TRBV7-9 and TRBJ2-7, is DTGVSQNPRHKITKRGQNVTFRCDPISEHNRLYWYRQTLGQGPEFLTYFQNEAQLEKSRLLSDRFSAERPKGSFSTLEIQRTEQGDSAMYLCASSLVGQRSYEQYFGPGTRLTVT.